The rows below give T cell receptor beta chains drawn from one sample of a study of control samples from healthy donors and cancer patients. TCRdb's copy holds only in-frame clones and misses some; the assay was immunoSEQ multiplex PCR. The sample yields some 140,000 clones, approximately 96% seen once. Sequenced sample: blood. The source of these receptors is a man in his forties in good health. Each CDR3 is given with its conserved first and last residue. The order of the fields is V gene, D gene, J gene, clone size, CDR3 DNA, CDR3 protein. The D gene is left open where the match is weak. Clone size is shown for a subset of rows, as once, few, many or a class of expanded clone.

TRBV19,NA,TRBJ1-1,NA,TGTGCCAGTAGTCTACTGGGACTTTGGGGGACTGAAGCTTTCTTT,CASSLLGLWGTEAFF
TRBV30,TRBD1,TRBJ1-5,NA,TGTGCCTGGACCCGGGACAGGGGTTTGAATCAGCCCCAGCATTTT,CAWTRDRGLNQPQHF
TRBV7-8,NA,TRBJ1-1,NA,TGTGCCAGCAGCTTAGGGGGAGGACCGAACACTGAAGCTTTCTTT,CASSLGGGPNTEAFF
TRBV11-2,TRBD2,TRBJ2-5,NA,TGTGCCAGCAGCTTGGCAGGGAGGGGAGAGACCCAGTACTTC,CASSLAGRGETQYF
TRBV24-1,NA,TRBJ1-1,NA,TGTGCCACCAGTGATTACAAGGCTGGTGCTTTCTTT,CATSDYKAGAFF
TRBV5-1,TRBD1,TRBJ1-2,NA,TGCGCCAGCAGCTTGGACCGGGACAGGGGGAAAGAGACCTTC,CASSLDRDRGKETF
TRBV5-4,TRBD1,TRBJ2-2,once,TGTGCCAGCAGCTCCCAGGGGGCAGGGACCGGGGAGCTGTTTTTT,CASSSQGAGTGELFF
TRBV24-1,TRBD2,TRBJ2-3,once,TGTGCCACCACCGATAGCGGGAAGAGCACAGATACGCAGTATTTT,CATTDSGKSTDTQYF
TRBV11-2,NA,TRBJ2-4,NA,TGTGCCAGCAGCCCGGGGGCCAAAAACATTCAGTACTTC,CASSPGAKNIQYF
TRBV18,TRBD1,TRBJ2-5,NA,TGTGCCAGCTCACTGGGACAGAAAGAGACCCAGTACTTC,CASSLGQKETQYF
TRBV6-6,NA,TRBJ1-4,NA,TGTGCCAGCAGTTATTCAGCGGCTGAAAAACTGTTTTTT,CASSYSAAEKLFF
TRBV19,NA,TRBJ1-2,NA,TGTGCCAGTTCACCCACAGGGACCTATGGCTACACCTTC,CASSPTGTYGYTF
TRBV5-5,TRBD1,TRBJ1-4,NA,TGTGCCAGCAGCTTGGCAACAGGGGCTAATGAAAAACTGTTTTTT,CASSLATGANEKLFF